The 9 T cell receptor beta chains reported below all come from one sample, sequenced in a study of OX40 agonist ivuxolimab in advanced cancers. TCRdb keeps only in-frame clones here, not all; method: immunoSEQ multiplex PCR. The sample has tens of thousands of clones; more than 85% are singletons. This specimen consisted of CD4+ or CD8+ T cells sorted from blood, obtained in a trial of the OX40 agonist ivuxolimab. These receptors all stem from an adult with an advanced solid tumor such as melanoma, head and neck, liver or kidney cancer.

This chain uses TRBV5-4 with TRBJ2-5; 8 bases fit TRBD2. The V gene's germline CDR1 is SGHNT and CDR2 YYREEE (reference sequence). The CDR3 is made up of 13 amino acids. V shed 3 bases and J 5 bases; nucleotides not matched to a gene: 3. The CDR3 here is CASSSGLVETQYF. The CDR3 nucleotides read TGTGCCAGCAGCTCGGGACTAGTGGAGACCCAGTACTTC.

The CDR3 region has the DNA TGTGCCACCAGCAGAGATCCCCTTGTAAGCGGGGAGCTGTTTTTT. Translation: CATSRDPLVSGELFF. J is TRBJ2-2 and V is TRBV15; D not certain. V was clipped by 0 bases and J by 7 bases, with 12 bases between them. CDR3 size: 15 residues. CDR1 and CDR2 from the germline V gene are LNHNV and YYDKDF (reference sequence).

This clone has more than one count but fewer than ten. V usage is TRBV29-1 and J usage is TRBJ2-5; D may be TRBD1 (7 bases). CDR3 size: 13 residues. Germline assignment: CDR1 SQVTM and CDR2 ANQGSEA. CDR3 protein: CSGGRGESETQYF. The CDR3 DNA reads as TGCAGTGGGGGCAGGGGGGAATCTGAGACCCAGTACTTC.

This clone occurred once. The rearrangement uses TRBV4-2 and TRBJ2-7; D is uncertain. V shed 0 bases and J shed 2 bases, with 14 bases lying between them. Germline V gene lookup returns CDR1 LGHNA and CDR2 YNFKEQ. The CDR3 has 16 amino acids. CDR3 in amino acids: CASSQDMLVKPYEQYF. CDR3 sequence (DNA): TGTGCCAGCAGCCAAGATATGCTAGTGAAACCCTACGAGCAGTACTTC.

This clone was seen a handful of times. The gene calls are TRBV5-5 and TRBJ1-3, with D uncertain. The V end was cut by 7 bases, the J end by 7 bases, with 9 bases between. The germline V gene has CDR1 SGHKS and CDR2 YYEKEE (reference sequence). The CDR3 loop spans 11 amino acids. This chain's CDR3 is CASHRSNTIYF. The DNA of the CDR3 is TGTGCCAGCCACCGGAGCAACACCATATATTTT.

This chain joins TRBV28 and TRBJ2-1, with 9 bases that match TRBD1. Germline V gene data show CDR1 as MDHEN and CDR2 as SYDVKM. The CDR3 sequence is 15 residues long. J gave up 6 bases and V 3 bases, and 6 bases lay outside the gene matches. Written as DNA, the CDR3 is TGTGCCAGCAGTTTGGGCGGGGACAGGGCCAATGAGCAGTTCTTC. It translates to CASSLGGDRANEQFF. Supplemented by reference TRBV28 and TRBJ2-1, the full variable domain reads DVKVTQSSRYLVKRTGEKVFLECVQDMDHENMFWYRQDPGLGLRLIYFSYDVKMKEKGDIPEGYSVSREKKERFSLILESASTNQTSMYLCASSLGGDRANEQFFGPGTRLTVL.

This rearrangement joins TRBV5-1 to TRBJ2-7, with D perhaps assigned TRBD1 or TRBD2 (5 bases each). The V and J ends lost 0 bases and 3 bases respectively, with 10 bases between them. The CDR3 runs to 14 residues. CDR1 and CDR2 (germline): SGHRS, YFSETQ. The CDR3 protein is CASSLAGTIYEQYF. CDR3 bases: TGCGCCAGCAGCTTGGCGGGGACGATCTACGAGCAGTACTTC.

The J gene is TRBJ2-7, the V gene TRBV6-1, with 8 bases matching TRBD2. V shed 7 bases, J shed 3 bases, and the junction held 11 bases outside the gene matches. Germline V gene data show CDR1 as MNHNS and CDR2 as SASEGT. The CDR3 loop spans 15 amino acids. CDR3 nucleotide sequence: TGTGCCAGCAAGGGGACTAGTAGCCCTTTCTACGAGCAGTACTTC. This gives the protein CASKGTSSPFYEQYF.

Turning to this clone: Different DNA sequences within this sample yield the same CDR3. The genes are TRBV5-1 and TRBJ1-1, with TRBD1 as a possible D gene (5 bases). Trimming stripped 2 bases from V and 0 bases from J, with 8 bases between. This CDR3 is built from 14 residues. Germline-derived CDR1 and CDR2 are SGHRS and YFSETQ. The CDR3 protein is CASSLGTVNTEAFF. Written as DNA, the CDR3 is TGCGCCAGCAGCTTAGGGACGGTGAACACTGAAGCTTTCTTT.